The T cell receptor (beta chain) under discussion was sequenced for a study of T cells in Graves' hyperthyroidism and ophthalmopathy. V lost 7 bases, J lost 7 bases, and 19 bases lay in between. This CDR3 has 13 amino acids. Germline lookup yields CDR1 SQVTM and CDR2 ANQGSEA. This clonotype has a count of ten or more. Using RNA transcripts as the source, TCR beta CDR3 regions were amplified. An initial round of RT-PCR targeting the TCR CDR3 relied on the HTBI primer set. Using its own MiXCR run on the multiplex PCR reads, TCRdb lists one record per CDR3 protein. The data hold 250,000 to 350,000 distinct CDR3 sequences, with 15% to 20% observed a single time.

This clonotype was sampled from a man aged 30-40 years with Graves' hyperthyroidism. The chain employs TRBV29-1 and TRBJ1-1; the D gene is possibly TRBD1 (6 bases). Sequencing used blood. In nucleotides, the CDR3 is TGCAGCGCCCGATCACAGGGTAGGGGTGAAGCTTTCTTT. Amino acids: CSARSQGRGEAFF. Full variable domain (missing parts from reference TRBV29-1 and TRBJ1-1): SAVISQKPSRDICQRGTSLTIQCQVDSQVTMMFWYRQQPGQSLTLIATANQGSEATYESGFVIDKFPISRPNLTFSTLTVSNMSPEDSSIYLCSARSQGRGEAFFGQGTRLTVV.